This T cell receptor beta chain came from a study of vaccination and CD4 T cells after COVID-19. Whole-study context: Investigators drew the post-COVID samples a median about 98 days after diagnosis, with a range of 35 to 161. The cells were exposed to overlapping spike peptides originating from SARS-CoV-2, HCoV-NL63, HCoV-OC43 and HCoV-229E for stimulation.

Treatment denoted: 10-day PBMC culture with coronavirus spike peptide pools or control peptides (ViraFEST assay). Researchers collected the unexposed donor's CD4+ T cells before the COVID-19 pandemic (2011-2018). PBMCs, plated at roughly 2 million per well, were grown in the presence of around 10 IU/ml IL-2 and roughly 9.5 ug/ml peptide pools. The assay that was used to sequence DNA from cultured CD4+ T cells was the Oncomine TCR Beta short-read assay. TCRdb used MiXCR to reprocess the PCR reads, holding one entry per CDR3 protein. Here the sample spans roughly 5,400 distinct CDR3 sequences, less than 40% being singletons. This clonotype showed up just a few times. Its antigen is unidentified. The sample was CD4+ T cells from blood, cultured in vitro. This TCR came from a human donor in good health.

In nucleotides, the CDR3 is TGTGCCAGCAGTTTAGGAGGGTACAGCTACACCTTC. Protein: CASSLGGYSYTF. The rearrangement links TRBV12-3 or TRBV12-4 to TRBJ1-2; D call uncertain. V was shortened by 1 base and J by 9 bases, with 9 bases between the two germline ends. CDR3 length: 12 residues.